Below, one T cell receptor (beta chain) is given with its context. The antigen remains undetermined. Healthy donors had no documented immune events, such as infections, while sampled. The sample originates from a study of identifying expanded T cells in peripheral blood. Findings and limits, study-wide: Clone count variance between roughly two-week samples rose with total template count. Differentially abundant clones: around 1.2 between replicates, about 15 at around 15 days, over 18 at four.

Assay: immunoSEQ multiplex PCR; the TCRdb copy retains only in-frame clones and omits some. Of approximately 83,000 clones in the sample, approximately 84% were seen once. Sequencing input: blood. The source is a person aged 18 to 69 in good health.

DNA for the CDR3: TGTGCCAGCAGCTTAGGTTCTAGCGGGGGGGCCAATGAGCAGTTCTTC. This translates into CASSLGSSGGANEQFF. The V gene is TRBV7-2, the J gene TRBJ2-1, with 12 bases that match TRBD2. Trimming took 1 base from V and 6 from J; bases not matched to a gene: 4. The CDR3 is 16 residues long. In germline, CDR1 is SGHTA, CDR2 FQGNSA.